The T cell receptor beta chain described here comes from a study of CDR3 diversity in severe acne. Trimming cost V 5 bases and J 0 bases, with 14 bases left between them. In germline, CDR1 is DFQATT, CDR2 SNEGSKA (reference sequence). The CDR3 is 16 residues long. In TCRdb, the PCR reads were re-called with MiXCR into one record per CDR3 protein. Among about 90,000 distinct CDR3 sequences listed, 45% to 50% were seen once. This clonotype was seen repeatedly, ten times or more. The sequence derives from a male donor with severe acne vulgaris. The J gene is TRBJ1-6, the V gene TRBV20-1; a weak D match, TRBD1 (5 bases). Input material: blood. CDR3 nucleotide sequence: TGCAGTGCTGGGACCGTCCGGAGCTCCTATAATTCACCCCTCCACTTT. Protein: CSAGTVRSSYNSPLHF.